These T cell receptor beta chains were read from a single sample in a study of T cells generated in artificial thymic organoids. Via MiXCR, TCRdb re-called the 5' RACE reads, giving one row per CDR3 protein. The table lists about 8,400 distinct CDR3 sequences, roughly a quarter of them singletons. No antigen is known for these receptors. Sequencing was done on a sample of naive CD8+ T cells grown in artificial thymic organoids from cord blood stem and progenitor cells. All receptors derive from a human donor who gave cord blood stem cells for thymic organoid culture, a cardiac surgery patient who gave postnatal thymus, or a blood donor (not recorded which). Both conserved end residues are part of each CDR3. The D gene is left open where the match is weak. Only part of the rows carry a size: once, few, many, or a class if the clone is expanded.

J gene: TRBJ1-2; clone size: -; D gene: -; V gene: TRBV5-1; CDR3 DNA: TGCGCCAGCAGCCCAGGGATTTATGGCTACACCTTC; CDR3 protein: CASSPGIYGYTF
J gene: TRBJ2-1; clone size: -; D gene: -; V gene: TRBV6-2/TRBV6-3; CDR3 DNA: TGTGCCGGCAGGCGCTACGGGGGCAATGAGCAGTTCTTC; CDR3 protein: CAGRRYGGNEQFF
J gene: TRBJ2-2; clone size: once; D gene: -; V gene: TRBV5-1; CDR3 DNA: TGCGCCAGCAGCCCGGGGTCGAACACCGGGGAGCTGTTTTTT; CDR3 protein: CASSPGSNTGELFF
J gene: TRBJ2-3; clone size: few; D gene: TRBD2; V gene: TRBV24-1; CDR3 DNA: TGTGCCACCAGTGGTTGGACTAGCGGGGAGAGCACAGATACGCAGTATTTT; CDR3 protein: CATSGWTSGESTDTQYF
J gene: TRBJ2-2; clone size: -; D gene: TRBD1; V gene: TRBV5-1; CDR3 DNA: TGCGCCAGCAGCTCCAAGGGGGCCCCCCGGACCGGGGAGCTGTTTTTT; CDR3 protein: CASSSKGAPRTGELFF
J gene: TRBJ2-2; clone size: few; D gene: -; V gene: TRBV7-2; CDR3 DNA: TGTGCCAGCAGCTTATGCCCTCGGCGCAGGGTGTATAACACCGGGGAGCTGTTTTTT; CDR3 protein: CASSLCPRRRVYNTGELFF
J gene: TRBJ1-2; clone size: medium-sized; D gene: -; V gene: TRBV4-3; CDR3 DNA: TGCGCCAGCAGCCAAGATACGGGCGTCGCTAACTATGGCTACACCTTC; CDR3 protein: CASSQDTGVANYGYTF
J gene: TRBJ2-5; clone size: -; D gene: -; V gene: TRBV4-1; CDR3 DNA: TGCGCCAGCAGCCAGGCTACAGGGTGGGGTCGGGAGACCCAGTACTTC; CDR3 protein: CASSQATGWGRETQYF
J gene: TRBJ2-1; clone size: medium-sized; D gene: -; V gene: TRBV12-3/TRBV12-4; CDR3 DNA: TGTGCCAGCAGTTCCGTAGGGGCGAATGAGCAGTTCTTC; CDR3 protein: CASSSVGANEQFF
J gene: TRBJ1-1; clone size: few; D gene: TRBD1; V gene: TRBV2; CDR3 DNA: TGTGCCAGCAGCCGGGACAGCCTGTACACTGAAGCTTTCTTT; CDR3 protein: CASSRDSLYTEAFF
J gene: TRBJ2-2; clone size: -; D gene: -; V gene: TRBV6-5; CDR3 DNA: TGTGCCAGCAGTTGGGGAGGCGGGGAGCTGTTTTTT; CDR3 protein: CASSWGGGELFF
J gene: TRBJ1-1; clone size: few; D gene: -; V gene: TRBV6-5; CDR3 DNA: TGTGCCAGCAGTTACTCGGGCAGGGCTGCTGAAGCTTTCTTT; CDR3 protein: CASSYSGRAAEAFF
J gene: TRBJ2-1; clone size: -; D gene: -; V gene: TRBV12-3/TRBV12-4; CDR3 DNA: TGTGCCAGCAGCCCCCTCGTCTTTTACAATGAGCAGTTCTTC; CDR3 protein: CASSPLVFYNEQFF
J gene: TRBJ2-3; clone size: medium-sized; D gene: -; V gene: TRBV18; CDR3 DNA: TGTGCCAGCTCACCAACGGGGGCCGTCACAGATACGCAGTATTTT; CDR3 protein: CASSPTGAVTDTQYF
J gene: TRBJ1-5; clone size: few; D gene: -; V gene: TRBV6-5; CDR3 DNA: TGTGCCAGCAGCACGGGGGGGTATAGCAATCAGCCCCAGCATTTT; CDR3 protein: CASSTGGYSNQPQHF
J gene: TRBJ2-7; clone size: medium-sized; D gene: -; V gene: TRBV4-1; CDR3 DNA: TGCGCCAGCAGCCAAGAGCCCTGGGCTTGGGAGTTGGCGGGCGAGCAGTACTTC; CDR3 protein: CASSQEPWAWELAGEQYF
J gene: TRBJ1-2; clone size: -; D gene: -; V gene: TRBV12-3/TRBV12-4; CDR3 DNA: TGTGCCAGCAGTCGGGGGCCAGTAGGCTATGGCTACACCTTC; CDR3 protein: CASSRGPVGYGYTF
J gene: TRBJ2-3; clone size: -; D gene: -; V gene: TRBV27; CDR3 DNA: TGTGCCAGCAGTTTAATCCCGGGTTTAGATACGCAGTATTTT; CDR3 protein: CASSLIPGLDTQYF
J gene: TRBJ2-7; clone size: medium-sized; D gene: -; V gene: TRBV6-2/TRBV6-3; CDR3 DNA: TGTGCCAGCAGGCTGGGACCCTTGAGCTCCTACGAGCAGTACTTC; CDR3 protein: CASRLGPLSSYEQYF
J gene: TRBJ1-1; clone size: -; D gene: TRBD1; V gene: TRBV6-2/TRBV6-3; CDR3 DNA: TGTGCCAGCAGTTACCGGACAGGGGGCGGACTCTGGCCTGAAGCTTTCTTT; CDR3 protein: CASSYRTGGGLWPEAFF
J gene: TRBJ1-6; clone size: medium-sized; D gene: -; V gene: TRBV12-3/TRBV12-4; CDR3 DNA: TGTGCCAGCAGTCCTCAATGGGGAGGTTGGGGTTCACCCCTCCACTTT; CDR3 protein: CASSPQWGGWGSPLHF
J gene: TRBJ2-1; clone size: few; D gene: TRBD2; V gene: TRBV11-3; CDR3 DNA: TGTGCCAGCAGCTTAATGGGACTAGCCTACAATGAGCAGTTCTTC; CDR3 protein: CASSLMGLAYNEQFF